These 28 T cell receptor beta chains were sequenced from one sample in a study of OX40 agonist ivuxolimab in advanced cancers. The protocol was immunoSEQ multiplex PCR, while the TCRdb copy is restricted to in-frame clones and leaves out a portion. Here the sample spans 150,000 to 180,000 clones, approximately 94% being singletons. Sequencing used CD4+ or CD8+ T cells sorted from blood, obtained in a trial of the OX40 agonist ivuxolimab. These receptors originate from an adult with an advanced solid tumor such as melanoma, head and neck, liver or kidney cancer.

The genes are TRBV4-3 and TRBJ2-7; D is perhaps TRBD1 (6 bases). Germline-derived CDR1 and CDR2 are LGHNA and YSLEER. The CDR3 totals 14 residues. Deletions cut 1 base from V and 6 bases from J, with 13 bases between. This CDR3 is CASSQGTGIGEQYF. As DNA, the CDR3 is TGCGCCAGCAGCCAAGGTACAGGGATCGGCGAGCAGTACTTC.

The CDR3 protein is CASRTSGRAGWETQYF. The CDR3 DNA reads TGTGCCAGCAGAACTAGCGGGAGGGCCGGTTGGGAGACCCAGTACTTC. The chain recombines TRBV7-6 with TRBJ2-5; 13 nucleotides agree with TRBD2. The CDR3 has 16 amino acids. Losses at the gene ends were 6 bases for V and 5 bases for J; bases not matched to a gene: 9. Germline CDR1 SGHVS, CDR2 FNYEAQ.

The chain combines TRBV7-4 with TRBJ2-7; TRBD2 agrees at 12 bases. Germline values: CDR1 SGHVT, CDR2 SQSDAQ. Losses at the gene ends were 11 bases for V and 3 bases for J; bases not matched to a gene: 29. The CDR3 runs to 21 residues. This CDR3 reads CAPKIRKGTGGLAGRDYEQYF. As DNA, the CDR3 is TGTGCCCCCAAGATTAGGAAGGGGACCGGTGGACTAGCGGGGCGAGACTACGAGCAGTACTTC.

The genes are TRBV10-3 and TRBJ2-2, with no clear D. CDR1 is ENHRY and CDR2 is SYGVKD in the germline V gene. The CDR3 has 12 residues. The V end lost 3 bases, the J end lost 6 bases, and 5 bases lay between the germline ends. CDR3 loop: CAISEWAGELFF. The CDR3 coding sequence is TGTGCCATCAGTGAATGGGCCGGGGAGCTGTTTTTT.

The chain is built from TRBV12-2 and TRBJ2-2; TRBD2 is the table's D call, not checked against the DNA. TRBV12-2 is a listed pseudogene. This CDR3 spans 17 amino acids. CDR3 DNA sequence: TGTGCAAGTCGCCCCCCAGGACTAGCGGGAGGGGACGGGGAGCTGTTTTTT. This sequence encodes CASRPPGLAGGDGELFF.

The chain links TRBV7-9 to TRBJ2-6; no clear D gene. The CDR3 covers 17 residues. The germline V and J ends were trimmed by 4 bases and 0 bases, with 13 bases remaining between them. Germline V lookup: CDR1 SEHNR, CDR2 FQNEAQ (reference sequence). CDR3 region: CASSYAGASSGANVLTF. In DNA, the CDR3 is TGTGCCAGCAGCTACGCCGGAGCCTCCTCTGGGGCCAACGTCCTGACTTTC.

There are a few counts of this clone. This chain connects TRBV6-5 to TRBJ1-4; perhaps TRBD1 as D (6 bases). The length of the CDR3 is 13 residues. CDR1 is MNHEY, CDR2 SVGAGI, per germline. The V gene lost 6 bases and the J gene lost 8 bases, with 13 bases spanning the gap. The CDR3 sequence is CASSKGDWEKLFF. In nucleotides, the CDR3 is TGTGCCAGCAGCAAGGGGGATTGGGAAAAACTGTTTTTT.

The V and J genes are TRBV2 and TRBJ1-4, with TRBD1 identical over 10 bases. The CDR3 consists of 13 residues. Germline V lookup: CDR1 SNHLY, CDR2 FYNNEI. The junction had 2 bases not matched to a gene; V was cut back by 8 bases and J by 5 bases. CDR3 DNA sequence: TGTGCCAGCCTGGGACAGGGGAATGAAAAACTGTTTTTT. Translating it yields CASLGQGNEKLFF.

This chain connects TRBV6-5 to TRBJ1-2; 8 bases agree with TRBD1. This CDR3 is 14 amino acids long. V trimming: 0 bases; J trimming: 8 bases; junction bases outside the gene matches: 5. CDR1 and CDR2 from the germline V gene are MNHEY and SVGAGI. The CDR3 DNA reads TGTGCCAGCAGTTACTCGGCAGGGGGCGACGGCTACACCTTC. The encoded protein is CASSYSAGGDGYTF.

The chain joins TRBV28 to TRBJ2-6; a weak D match, TRBD2 (5 bases). Germline lookup yields CDR1 MDHEN and CDR2 SYDVKM. This CDR3 comprises 19 residues. Trimming took off 6 bases at V and 0 bases at J, with 21 bases between the two ends. CDR3 in amino acids: CASSSGFADRGSGANVLTF. In DNA form, the CDR3 reads TGTGCCAGCAGCTCCGGCTTCGCCGACCGGGGCTCTGGGGCCAACGTCCTGACTTTC.

The J gene is TRBJ2-1, the V gene TRBV4-3, with D perhaps TRBD1 or TRBD2 (5 bases each). The CDR3 loop spans 15 amino acids. Trimming took 4 bases from V and 2 from J, leaving 12 bases between them. The germline V gene has CDR1 LGHNA and CDR2 YSLEER. CDR3: CASSPVRDAYNEQFF. CDR3 bases: TGCGCCAGCAGCCCGGTCCGGGACGCCTACAATGAGCAGTTCTTC.

The V gene is TRBV30, the J gene TRBJ1-2, with a weak D call TRBD1 (6 bases). V was shortened by 3 bases and J by 8 bases, with 10 bases between the two germline ends. The length of the CDR3 is 11 residues. CDR1 and CDR2 (germline): GTSNPN, SVGIG (reference sequence). The CDR3 is CAWSSGQGYTF. The CDR3 coding sequence is TGTGCCTGGAGCTCCGGACAGGGCTACACCTTC.

The V call is TRBV5-1, the J call TRBJ2-3, with 8 bases fitting TRBD2. CDR3 length equals 14 residues. Germline values: CDR1 SGHRS, CDR2 YFSETQ. After removal of 5 bases from V and 4 bases from J, the junction contained 6 bases not matched to a gene. In nucleotides, the CDR3 is TGCGCCAGCAGAGCCGGACTAGCCCCAGATACGCAGTATTTT. Translation: CASRAGLAPDTQYF.

In DNA form, the CDR3 reads TGTGCCAGCAGCTCGCACACAGATACGCAGTATTTT. Its translation: CASSSHTDTQYF. The rearrangement joins TRBV11-2 to TRBJ2-3, with D unresolved. The ends were cut back, 4 bases at V and 2 bases at J, with 4 bases in the middle. This CDR3 is 12 amino acids long. Germline-derived CDR1 and CDR2 are SGHAT and FQNNGV.

The chain is built from TRBV7-8 and TRBJ2-3; 8 bases agree with TRBD1. The CDR3 length is 16 residues. J gave up 4 bases and V 0 bases, and 6 bases lay outside the gene matches. The germline gives CDR1 SGHVS, CDR2 FQNEAQ. CDR3 sequence (DNA): TGTGCCAGCAGCTTAGCTGGACAGGGATGGGCAGATACGCAGTATTTT. The encoded protein is CASSLAGQGWADTQYF. Based on the CDR3 plus reference TRBV7-8 and TRBJ2-3, the full variable domain is GAGVSQSPRYKVAKRGQDVALRCDPISGHVSLFWYQQALGQGPEFLTYFQNEAQLDKSGLPSDRFFAERPEGSVSTLKIQRTQQEDSAVYLCASSLAGQGWADTQYFGPGTRLTVL.

This chain connects TRBV19 to TRBJ1-3; perhaps TRBD1 as D (5 bases). The CDR3 length is 15 residues. Trimming pared 1 base from V and 1 base from J, leaving 8 bases between. Germline V gene sequence: CDR1 LNHDA, CDR2 SQIVND (reference sequence). The CDR3 coding sequence is TGTGCCAGTAGTATAGCAGGGTCTTCTGGAAACACCATATATTTT. Protein product: CASSIAGSSGNTIYF.

V is TRBV10-3 and J is TRBJ2-5; possible D gene TRBD1, 6 bases. The CDR3 spans 13 residues. Trimming shortened V by 5 bases and J by 1 base, and 8 bases separated the two germline ends. In germline, CDR1 is ENHRY, CDR2 SYGVKD. CDR3 DNA: TGTGCCATCAGTTGGGGGCTCCAAGAGACCCAGTACTTC. Residues: CAISWGLQETQYF.

This sequence joins TRBV7-2 and TRBJ2-5; D tentatively reads TRBD1 or TRBD2 (6 bases each). V lost 4 bases to trimming and J lost 5 bases, with 20 bases between them. The length of the CDR3 is 16 residues. The germline CDR1 and CDR2 sequences are SGHTA and FQGNSA. CDR3 in amino acids: CASSSAFRGAGETQYF. DNA of the CDR3: TGTGCCAGCAGCTCCGCGTTTAGGGGGGCAGGTGAGACCCAGTACTTC.

The chain employs TRBV18 and TRBJ2-7; D remains unclear. This CDR3 spans 13 amino acids. Germline V CDR1 and CDR2: KGHSH, LQKENI. V dropped 3 bases and J dropped 4 bases, with 10 bases sitting between them. As DNA, the CDR3 is TGTGCCAGCTCACCCCCCGGTAGTTACGAGCAGTACTTC. Encoded protein: CASSPPGSYEQYF.

A single count supports this clone. The chain employs TRBV21-1 and TRBJ1-1; the table's D gene call, TRBD1, was not cross checked with the DNA. TRBV21-1 is a pseudogene segment. The CDR3 has 17 residues. CDR3 region: CASSKGDTELETLEAFF. The CDR3 DNA follows: TGTGCCAGCAGCAAAGGGGACACCGAACTGGAAACCCTTGAAGCTTTCTTT.

This chain connects TRBV7-9 to TRBJ1-1; 7 positions agree with TRBD1. V was clipped by 5 bases and J by 6 bases; unmatched bases: 12. The CDR3 is 15 amino acids. Germline assignment: CDR1 SEHNR and CDR2 FQNEAQ (reference sequence). The CDR3 spells CASSRQQGLSPEAFF. The DNA of the CDR3 is TGTGCCAGCAGCCGACAACAGGGGTTAAGTCCTGAAGCTTTCTTT.

The chain recombines TRBV10-1 with TRBJ2-3; 8 bases are a match to TRBD2. With V trimmed by 10 bases and J by 5 bases, 14 bases remained unmatched. This CDR3 is built from 15 residues. The germline CDR1 and CDR2 sequences are WNHNN and SYGVQD (reference sequence). CDR3 protein: CATMPTGGPRDTQYF. The CDR3 DNA reads TGCGCCACCATGCCAACGGGGGGGCCGAGAGATACGCAGTATTTT.

This CDR3 reads CASSQTGGNEQFF. The CDR3 bases are TGTGCCAGCAGCCAGACAGGGGGCAATGAGCAGTTCTTC. The genes are TRBV4-2 and TRBJ2-1, with 9 bases fitting TRBD1. There are 13 residues in the CDR3. The germline gives CDR1 LGHNA, CDR2 YNFKEQ. The trim removed 3 bases at V and 6 bases at J, leaving 0 bases unmatched.

CDR3 amino acids: CAISEGGSDTQYF. The CDR3 DNA reads TGTGCCATCAGTGAGGGGGGGTCAGATACGCAGTATTTT. V gene TRBV10-3 combines with J gene TRBJ2-3; D is perhaps TRBD2 (6 bases). The CDR3 runs 13 residues. Looked up from germline, CDR1 is ENHRY and CDR2 is SYGVKD. Trimming took off 2 bases at V and 4 bases at J, with 7 bases between the two ends.

The rearrangement uses TRBV9 and TRBJ2-2, with 7 positions matching TRBD2. The CDR3 loop spans 14 amino acids. V dropped 1 base and J dropped 4; count of bases not matched to a gene: 1. Germline assignment: CDR1 SGDLS and CDR2 YYNGEE. CDR3 region: CASSVRGSTGELFF. CDR3 nucleotide sequence: TGTGCCAGCAGCGTACGCGGGAGCACCGGGGAGCTGTTTTTT.

The sample holds a few counts of this clone. The chain combines TRBV28 with TRBJ1-2, with a weak D call TRBD1 (5 bases). The CDR3 runs to 12 residues. Trimming removed 10 bases at V and 6 bases at J, with 15 bases between. Germline CDR1 and CDR2: MDHEN and SYDVKM. The DNA for the CDR3 is TGTGCCACCCCCATGGGGCAGAATGGCTACACCTTC. The encoded protein is CATPMGQNGYTF.

This clone was picked up one time. The CDR3: CASSVDTGRGETQYF. The DNA of the CDR3 is TGTGCCAGCAGCGTAGACACAGGACGAGGGGAGACCCAGTACTTC. V and J are TRBV9 and TRBJ2-5, with D possibly called TRBD1 or TRBD2 (5 bases each). The germline V gene has CDR1 SGDLS and CDR2 YYNGEE. The CDR3 contains 15 residues. Trimming cost V 0 bases and J 5 bases, with 14 bases left between them.

This rearrangement joins TRBV7-9 to TRBJ1-2; 8 positions agree with TRBD1. Germline V gene sequence: CDR1 SEHNR, CDR2 FQNEAQ (reference sequence). The CDR3 spans 15 residues. With 5 bases clipped from V and 4 bases from J, the junction kept 9 bases outside the gene matches. The CDR3 protein is CASSKGQGSTYGYTF. CDR3 nucleotide sequence: TGTGCCAGCAGCAAAGGACAGGGAAGTACCTATGGCTACACCTTC.